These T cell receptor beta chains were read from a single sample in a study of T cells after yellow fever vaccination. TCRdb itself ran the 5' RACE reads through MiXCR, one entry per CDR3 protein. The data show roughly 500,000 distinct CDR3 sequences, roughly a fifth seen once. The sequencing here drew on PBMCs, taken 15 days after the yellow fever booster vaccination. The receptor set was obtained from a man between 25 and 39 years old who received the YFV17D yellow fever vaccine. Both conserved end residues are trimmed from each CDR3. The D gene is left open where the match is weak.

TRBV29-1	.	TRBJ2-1	SVEGQGFSYNEQF
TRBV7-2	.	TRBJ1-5	ASSSDYYSNQPQH
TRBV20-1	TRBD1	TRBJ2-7	SAGQGDEQY
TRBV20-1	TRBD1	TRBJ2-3	SAQIRGHNTDTQY
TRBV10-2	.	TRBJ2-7	ASVGHSYEQY
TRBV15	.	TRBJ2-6	ATSRGTTAGANVLT
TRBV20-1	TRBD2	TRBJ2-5	SAETSGIGAQY
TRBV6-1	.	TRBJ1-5	ASRAGTSDQPQH
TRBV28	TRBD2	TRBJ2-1	ASSLDPLADYDNEQF
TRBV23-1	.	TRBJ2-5	ASSDYPLRGPRETQY
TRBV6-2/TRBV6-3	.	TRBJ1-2	ASSYSKGRRGYGYT
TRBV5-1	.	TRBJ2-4	ASSDSLGKNIQY
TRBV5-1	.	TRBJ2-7	ASSSGTRPGYEQY
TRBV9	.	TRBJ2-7	ASSVGRTSPEQY
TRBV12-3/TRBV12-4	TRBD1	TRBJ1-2	ASSRDRVSGYT
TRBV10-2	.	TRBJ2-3	ASTLYSTDTQY
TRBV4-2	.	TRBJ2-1	ASSQGGGDSNEQF
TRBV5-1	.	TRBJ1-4	ASSLGQAATNEKLF
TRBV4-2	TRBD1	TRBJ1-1	ASSPGTGDTEAF
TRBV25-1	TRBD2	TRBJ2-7	ASSSWEGSDEQY
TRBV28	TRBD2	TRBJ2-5	ASSQNILAVQETQY
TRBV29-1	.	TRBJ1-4	SVGPGTTNEKLF
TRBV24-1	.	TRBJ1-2	ATSDRTWVGASCGYT
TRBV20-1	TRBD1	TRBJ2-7	SAGRGTGTYEQY
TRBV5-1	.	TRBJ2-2	ASSPLPNTGELF
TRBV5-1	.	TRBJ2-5	ASSSNLQAQETQY
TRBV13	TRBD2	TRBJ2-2	ASSLGLAENRGELF
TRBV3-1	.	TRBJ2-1	ASTRAGSYNEQF
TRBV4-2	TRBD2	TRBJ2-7	ASSHQTSGRLYEQY
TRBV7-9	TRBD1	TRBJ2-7	ASSLGWDRVGEQY
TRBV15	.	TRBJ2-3	ATSRDQLEGLGTDTQY
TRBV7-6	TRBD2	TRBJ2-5	ASSLVGGSMETQY
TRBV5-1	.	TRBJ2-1	ASSNLALDTDEQF
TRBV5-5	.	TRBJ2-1	ASSSGDSYNEQF
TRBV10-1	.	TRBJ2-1	ASSETIRGPYNEQF
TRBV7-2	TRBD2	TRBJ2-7	ASSFNGAGEEQY
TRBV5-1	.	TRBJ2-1	ASSRSGPLLGNEQF
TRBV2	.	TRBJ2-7	ASSEVEDGSYEQY
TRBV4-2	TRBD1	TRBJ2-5	ASSQGTGLAETQY
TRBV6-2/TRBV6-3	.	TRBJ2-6	ASSKTGSGANVLT
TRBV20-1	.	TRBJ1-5	SATGSGTKPQH